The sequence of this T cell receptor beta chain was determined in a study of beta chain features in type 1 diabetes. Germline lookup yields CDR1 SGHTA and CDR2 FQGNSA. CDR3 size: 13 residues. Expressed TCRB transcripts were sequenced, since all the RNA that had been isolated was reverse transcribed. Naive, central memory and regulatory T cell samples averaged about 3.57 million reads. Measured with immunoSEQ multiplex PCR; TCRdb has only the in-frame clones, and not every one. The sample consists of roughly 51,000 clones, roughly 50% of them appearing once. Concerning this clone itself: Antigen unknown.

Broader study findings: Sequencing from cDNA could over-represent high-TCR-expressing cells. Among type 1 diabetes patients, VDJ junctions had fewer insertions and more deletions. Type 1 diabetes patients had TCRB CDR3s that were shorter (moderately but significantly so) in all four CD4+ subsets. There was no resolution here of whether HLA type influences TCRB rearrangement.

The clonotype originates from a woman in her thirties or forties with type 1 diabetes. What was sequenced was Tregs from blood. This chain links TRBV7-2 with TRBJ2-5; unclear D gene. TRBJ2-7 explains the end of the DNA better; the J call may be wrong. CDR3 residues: CASSFRIYYEQYF. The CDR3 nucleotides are TGTGCCAGCAGCTTTCGAATCTACTACGAGCAGTACTTC.